The entry that follows covers one T cell receptor beta chain sequence. Antigen: not known. These data originate in a study of CD8+ T cells in alopecia areata. For the study at large: Treated patients swallowed 5 to 10 mg of oral tofacitinib twice daily. Study-wide results and limits: Possibly as an HLA-related effect, TCR sharing across patients appeared less clear than in mice. Normal scalp showed lower clonality than lesional scalp, especially alopecia totalis/universalis.

RNA, once extracted, was reverse transcribed into cDNA for use as the sequencing template. Measured with immunoSEQ multiplex PCR; TCRdb has only the in-frame clones, and not every one. The sample shows about 180,000 clones, 50% to 70% of them seen only once. Germline values: CDR1 SQVTM, CDR2 ANQGSEA. CDR3 length: 13 amino acids. J lost 3 bases, V lost 5 bases, and 4 bases had no gene match. V usage is TRBV29-1 and J usage is TRBJ2-7, with 10 positions matching TRBD1. This sample comprised CD4+ T cells sorted from blood, obtained at week 0. The receptor was isolated from a human donor with alopecia areata. The CDR3 here is CSVRTGGSYEQYF. The DNA for the CDR3 is TGCAGCGTTAGGACAGGGGGAAGCTACGAGCAGTACTTC.